This T cell receptor (beta chain) was sequenced in a study of PD-1 blockade in classical Hodgkin lymphoma (dated by TCRdb to the early 2020s). For context, the study as a whole: Nivolumab dosing was 3 mg/kg intravenously every 2 weeks, continuing until either disease progression or unacceptable toxicity. A peripheral blood immune signature of response to PD-1 blockade in classical Hodgkin lymphoma was defined using TCR beta sequencing and CyTOF. Points the paper makes about the study in general: Newly diagnosed patients were reported to have lower baseline TCR diversity than healthy donors, and relapsed/refractory patients were reported to have lower baseline TCR diversity still. Only a single clinical trial cohort was studied, and what caused the repertoire differences, possibly disease activity or prior therapy, remained undefined. Baseline diversity similar to that of newly diagnosed patients was observed in trial patients achieving complete response, whereas significantly lower diversity was observed in partial responders and progressors. By C4D1, a significant rise was seen in CD4+ TCR diversity but not in CD8+ TCR diversity (p=0.0027 vs p=0.16), and the rise was most apparent among complete responders (p=0.02). Patients starting nivolumab less than 1 year after ASCT had lower diversity and were excluded from later analyses to avoid confounding by immune reconstitution.

The label giving this sample's time point can be read as: cycle 2 day 1 (C2D1) of nivolumab. All trial patients had relapsed after autologous stem cell transplantation, with cohorts A, B and C differing in prior brentuximab vedotin exposure. The trial cohort included fewer than 60 patients with relapsed/refractory classical Hodgkin lymphoma, and each patient had a best overall response of complete response, partial response or progressive disease. In the multi-cohort phase II CheckMate 205 trial, trial patients received single-agent nivolumab. An independent review committee assessed best overall response by applying the 2007 International Working Group response criteria. Trial PBMCs were collected immediately before nivolumab initiation (C1D1) and during therapy at cycle 2 day 1 and cycle 4 day 1. Peripheral blood was collected in 8 mL Vacutainer Cell Preparation Tubes, from which PBMCs were isolated by centrifugation and then cryopreserved.

Taken from cysteine to phenylalanine, the CDR3 has 16 residues. The retained sequence is limited to the CDR3, 48 bases, with the frame set at the first base. Taken from the germline V gene, the CDR1 and CDR2 loops are MDHEN and SYDVKM. Trimming accounts for 1 base at V and 6 bases at J, while the number of junction bases matched to no gene is 7. The Qiagen DNeasy kit was used to extract genomic DNA from unsorted PBMCs and from the negatively selected CD4+ and CD8+ fractions. TCR beta CDR3 regions were subjected to amplification by immunoSEQ multiplex PCR with primers that anneal to V and J segments. A synthetic immune receptor repertoire was used to minimize amplification bias, and any remaining bias was removed computationally after sequencing. In the source study's methods: Repertoire diversity was quantified as the Shannon entropy index using custom Python scripts. Unsorted, CD4+ and CD8+ repertoires were analyzed separately, except in combined analyses where CD4+ and CD8+ sequences were merged in silico. A clone was considered expanded if an increase in frequency of at least 2-fold after treatment relative to C1D1 was found, and a pseudocount of 0.5 was applied to clones undetected at baseline. Singleton clones were defined as clones with 0 or 1 copy at C1D1, and non-singleton clones were defined as clones with 2 or more copies. Clones expanded in unsorted samples were annotated as CD4+, CD8+ or unknown by matching protein sequences in sorted samples from the same patient. Wilcoxon tests on paired samples were used to test diversity changes from C1D1 to C4D1. TCRdb mirrors the immuneACCESS table, restricted to in-frame sequences. Some clones are absent from its copies; in checked studies, under half trace to an unresolved V gene, and the reason for the others is unknown. V and J calls and clone size come straight from that table; D and trimming were deduced from the DNA. The sample contains some 41,000 clones, over 65% of them found a single time. 2.8% of the sample comes from the top ten.

This clone showed up just once. Its recognized antigen is unknown. Base qualities are not recorded, but no much larger clone differs from it by a single base. The sequence is built from TRBV28 and TRBJ1-5; the central 9 bases match TRBD1. Sequencing used peripheral blood mononuclear cells (PBMCs), obtained before the second cycle of nivolumab. This TCR derives from a human donor with classical Hodgkin lymphoma. This receptor has the CDR3 CASSLLTGGRFQPQHF. The DNA is TGTGCCAGCAGTTTATTAACAGGGGGCAGGTTTCAGCCCCAGCATTTT.